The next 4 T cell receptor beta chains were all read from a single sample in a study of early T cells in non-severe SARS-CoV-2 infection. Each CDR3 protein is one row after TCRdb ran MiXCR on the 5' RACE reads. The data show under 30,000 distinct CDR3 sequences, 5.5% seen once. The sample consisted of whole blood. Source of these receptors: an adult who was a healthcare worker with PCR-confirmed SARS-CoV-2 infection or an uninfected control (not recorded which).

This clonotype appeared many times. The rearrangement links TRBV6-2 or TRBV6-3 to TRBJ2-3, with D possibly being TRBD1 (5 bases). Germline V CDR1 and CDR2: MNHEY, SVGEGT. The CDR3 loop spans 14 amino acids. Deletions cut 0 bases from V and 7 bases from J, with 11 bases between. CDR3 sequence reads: CASSYSTGSNTQYF. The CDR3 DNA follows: TGTGCCAGCAGTTACTCCACAGGCTCCAATACGCAGTATTTT.

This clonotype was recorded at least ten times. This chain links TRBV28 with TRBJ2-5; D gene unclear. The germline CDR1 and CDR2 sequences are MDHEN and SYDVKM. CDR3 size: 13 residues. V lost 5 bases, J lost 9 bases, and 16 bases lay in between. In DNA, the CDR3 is TGTGCCAGCAGTCTACAGCCCCAAGTGTCCCAGTACTTC. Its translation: CASSLQPQVSQYF. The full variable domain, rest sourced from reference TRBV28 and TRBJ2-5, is DVKVTQSSRYLVKRTGEKVFLECVQDMDHENMFWYRQDPGLGLRLIYFSYDVKMKEKGDIPEGYSVSREKKERFSLILESASTNQTSMYLCASSLQPQVSQYFGPGTRLLVL.

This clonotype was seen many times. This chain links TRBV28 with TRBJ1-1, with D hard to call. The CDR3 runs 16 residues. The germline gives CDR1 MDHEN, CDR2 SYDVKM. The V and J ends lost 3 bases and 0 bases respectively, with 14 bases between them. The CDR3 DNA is TGTGCCAGCAGTTTGGATCGGGGTTCCATGAACACTGAAGCTTTCTTT. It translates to CASSLDRGSMNTEAFF.

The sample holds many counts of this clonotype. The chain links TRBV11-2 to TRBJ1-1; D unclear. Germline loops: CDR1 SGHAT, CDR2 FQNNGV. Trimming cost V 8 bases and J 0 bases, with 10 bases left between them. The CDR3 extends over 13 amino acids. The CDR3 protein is CASRRNMNTEAFF. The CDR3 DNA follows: TGTGCCAGCCGCAGAAATATGAACACTGAAGCTTTCTTT.